One sample yielded the 4 T cell receptor beta chains listed below, sequenced in a study of T-cell reconstitution after alpha-beta-depleted transplantation in children. Unique molecular identifiers were built into the TCRbeta library. MiXCR, applied by TCRdb to the PCR reads, yields one record per CDR3 protein. The sample has about 830,000 distinct CDR3 sequences, roughly 15% seen once. Sequencing was performed on PBMCs, mostly from graft donor cells, taken 360 days after TCRalphabeta/CD19-depleted stem cell transplant. Source of these receptors: a male patient aged 5 to 17 who had a stem cell transplant for acute lymphoblastic leukemia, so the T cells may come from the graft donor.

The gene calls are TRBV5-1 and TRBJ2-7; 7 bases are a match to TRBD2. The CDR3 is 15 residues long. Trimming removed 4 bases from V and 4 bases from J; junction bases left unmatched: 11. In germline, CDR1 is SGHRS, CDR2 YFSETQ. The CDR3 sequence: CASSPQTSHPYEQYF. The CDR3, as DNA: TGCGCCAGCAGCCCCCAGACTAGCCACCCATACGAGCAGTACTTC.

V and J are TRBV11-2 and TRBJ2-1; 9 bases fit TRBD1. This CDR3 region has 14 residues. V was clipped by 7 bases and J by 8 bases; unmatched bases: 9. CDR1 is SGHAT, CDR2 FQNNGV, per germline. CDR3 protein: CASTYGTGLDEQFF. CDR3 coding DNA: TGTGCCAGCACCTACGGGACAGGGCTCGATGAGCAGTTCTTC. The full variable domain, its missing parts supplied by reference TRBV11-2 and TRBJ2-1, is EAGVAQSPRYKIIEKRQSVAFWCNPISGHATLYWYQQILGQGPKLLIQFQNNGVVDDSQLPKDRFSAERLKGVDSTLKIQPAKLEDSAVYLCASTYGTGLDEQFFGPGTRLTVL.

This clonotype came up a few times. The chain combines TRBV10-2 with TRBJ1-1; D possibly corresponds to TRBD1 (6 bases). V shed 8 bases and J shed 4 bases, with 11 bases lying between them. In germline, CDR1 is WSHSY, CDR2 SAAADI. The CDR3 contains 12 residues. As DNA, the CDR3 is TGCGCCAGCCAAGGGGGGGTCACTGAAGCTTTCTTT. Its translation: CASQGGVTEAFF.

The sample holds a few counts of this clonotype. The V and J genes are TRBV7-3 and TRBJ2-1; possibly TRBD2 for D (5 bases). V dropped 6 bases and J dropped 4 bases, with 13 bases sitting between them. This CDR3 has 14 residues. Germline V CDR1 and CDR2: SGHTA, FQGTGA. The DNA of the CDR3 is TGTGCCAGCAGTCCCCTCGGCGGGTACAATGAGCAGTTCTTC. This sequence encodes CASSPLGGYNEQFF. Combining the CDR3 with reference TRBV7-3 and TRBJ2-1 gives the whole variable domain GAGVSQTPSNKVTEKGKYVELRCDPISGHTALYWYRQSLGQGPEFLIYFQGTGAADDSGLPNDRFFAVRPEGSVSTLKIQRTERGDSAVYLCASSPLGGYNEQFFGPGTRLTVL.